The rows below give T cell receptor beta chains drawn from one sample of a study of blood T cell repertoires in COVID-19. Assay used: immunoSEQ multiplex PCR; TCRdb lists only in-frame clones, some missing. The repertoire holds roughly 200,000 clones, 80% seen once, with 6.5% in the top ten. Sequenced material: peripheral blood. Receptor source: a man in his sixties or seventies with active or convalescent COVID-19. CDR3s include the opening cysteine and the closing phenylalanine or tryptophan. Each record gives: J gene, V gene, D gene, CDR3 protein, CDR3 DNA. A D gene is named only where the DNA matches it firmly.

TRBJ1-2 | TRBV30 | TRBD1 | CAWGTGNYGYTF | TGTGCCTGGGGGACAGGGAACTATGGCTACACCTTC
TRBJ2-5 | TRBV9 | . | CASSVGGNQETQYF | TGTGCCAGCAGCGTAGGCGGGAACCAAGAGACCCAGTACTTC
TRBJ1-5 | TRBV5-1 | . | CASSLGSGGQPQHF | TGCGCCAGCAGCCTAGGATCCGGGGGTCAGCCCCAGCATTTT
TRBJ2-5 | TRBV7-2 | . | CASSLRGPEVTQETQYF | TGTGCCAGCAGCTTACGAGGTCCGGAGGTAACCCAAGAGACCCAGTACTTC
TRBJ2-7 | TRBV28 | TRBD1 | CASSSTGQGVSYEQYF | TGTGCCAGCAGTTCAACGGGACAGGGGGTCTCCTACGAGCAGTACTTC
TRBJ2-1 | TRBV18 | TRBD2 | CASSQLAGGDEQFF | TGTGCCAGCTCCCAACTAGCGGGAGGGGATGAGCAGTTCTTC
TRBJ2-3 | TRBV3-1/TRBV3-2 | TRBD1 | CASSQPQGGSDTQYF | TGTGCCAGCAGCCAACCACAGGGGGGCTCAGATACGCAGTATTTT
TRBJ2-3 | TRBV29-1 | TRBD2 | CSVEGTSGSTDTQYF | TGCAGCGTCGAAGGGACTAGCGGGAGCACAGATACGCAGTATTTT
TRBJ2-3 | TRBV3-1/TRBV3-2 | TRBD2 | CASSRLAGTTDTQYF | TGTGCCAGCAGCCGATTAGCGGGAACCACAGATACGCAGTATTTT
TRBJ2-7 | TRBV12-3/TRBV12-4 | . | CASSQGRAYEQYF | TGTGCCAGCAGCCAGGGGAGGGCCTACGAGCAGTACTTC